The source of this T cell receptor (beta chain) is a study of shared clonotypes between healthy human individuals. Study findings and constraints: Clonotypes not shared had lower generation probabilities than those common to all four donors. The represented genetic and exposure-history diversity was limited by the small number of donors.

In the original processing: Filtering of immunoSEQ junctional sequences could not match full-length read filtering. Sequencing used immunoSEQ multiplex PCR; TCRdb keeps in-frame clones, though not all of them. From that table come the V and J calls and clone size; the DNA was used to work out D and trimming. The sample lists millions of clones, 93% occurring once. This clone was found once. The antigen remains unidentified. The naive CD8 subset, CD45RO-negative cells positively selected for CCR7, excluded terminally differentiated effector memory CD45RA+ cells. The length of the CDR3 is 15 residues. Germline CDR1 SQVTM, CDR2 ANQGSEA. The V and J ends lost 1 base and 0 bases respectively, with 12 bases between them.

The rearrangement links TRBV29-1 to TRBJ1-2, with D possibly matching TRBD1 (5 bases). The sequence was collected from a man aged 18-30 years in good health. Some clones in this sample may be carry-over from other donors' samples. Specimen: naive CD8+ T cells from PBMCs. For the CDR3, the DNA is TGCAGCGTTGAAGGGCCGGACACCGCTAACTATGGCTACACCTTC. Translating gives CSVEGPDTANYGYTF.